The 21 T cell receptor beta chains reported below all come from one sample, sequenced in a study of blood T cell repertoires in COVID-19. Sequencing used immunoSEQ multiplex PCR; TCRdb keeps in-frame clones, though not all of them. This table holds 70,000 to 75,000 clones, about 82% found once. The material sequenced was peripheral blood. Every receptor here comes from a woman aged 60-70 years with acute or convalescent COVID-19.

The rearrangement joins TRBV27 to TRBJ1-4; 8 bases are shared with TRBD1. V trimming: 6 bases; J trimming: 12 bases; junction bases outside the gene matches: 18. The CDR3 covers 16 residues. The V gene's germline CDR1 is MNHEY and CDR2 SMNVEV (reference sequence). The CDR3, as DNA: TGTGCCAGCAGATTAGAACACGGGACAGGTGGCTTCGAACTGTTTTTT. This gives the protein CASRLEHGTGGFELFF.

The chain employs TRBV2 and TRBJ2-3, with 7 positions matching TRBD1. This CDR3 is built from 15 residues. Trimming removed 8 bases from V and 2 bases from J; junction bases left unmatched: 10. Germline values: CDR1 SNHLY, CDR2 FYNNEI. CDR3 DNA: TGTGCCAGCCATAGACAGGGTCTTACCACAGATACGCAGTATTTT. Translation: CASHRQGLTTDTQYF. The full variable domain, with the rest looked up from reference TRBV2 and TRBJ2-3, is EPEVTQTPSHQVTQMGQEVILRCVPISNHLYFYWYRQILGQKVEFLVSFYNNEISEKSEIFDDQFSVERPDGSNFTLKIRSTKLEDSAMYFCASHRQGLTTDTQYFGPGTRLTVL.

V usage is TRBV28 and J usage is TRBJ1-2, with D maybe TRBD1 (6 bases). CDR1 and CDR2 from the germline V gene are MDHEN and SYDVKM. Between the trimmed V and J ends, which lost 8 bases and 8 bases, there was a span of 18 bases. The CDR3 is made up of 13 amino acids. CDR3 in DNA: TGTGCCAGCGGGGGCTTCGAATCTATGGGCTACACCTTC. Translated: CASGGFESMGYTF.

The CDR3 reads CSASGGGVQGYTF. In DNA form, the CDR3 reads TGCAGTGCTAGTGGCGGCGGGGTACAAGGCTACACCTTC. The chain has TRBV20-1 and TRBJ1-2; D unresolved. The CDR3 spans 13 residues. Trimming shortened V by 3 bases and J by 8 bases, and 16 bases separated the two germline ends. Germline assignment: CDR1 DFQATT and CDR2 SNEGSKA (reference sequence).

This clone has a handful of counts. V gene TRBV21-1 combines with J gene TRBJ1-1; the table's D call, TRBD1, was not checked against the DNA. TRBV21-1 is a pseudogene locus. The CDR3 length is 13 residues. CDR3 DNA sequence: TGTGCCAGCAGCGTGACAGCGAACACTGAAGCTTTCTTT. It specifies CASSVTANTEAFF.

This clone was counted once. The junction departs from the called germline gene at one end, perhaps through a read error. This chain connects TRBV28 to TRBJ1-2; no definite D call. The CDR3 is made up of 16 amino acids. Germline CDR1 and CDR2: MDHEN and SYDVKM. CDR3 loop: CASRLTITSLNYGYIF. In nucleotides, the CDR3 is TGTGCCAGCAGATTGACGATCACTTCTCTTAACTATGGCTACATCTTC.

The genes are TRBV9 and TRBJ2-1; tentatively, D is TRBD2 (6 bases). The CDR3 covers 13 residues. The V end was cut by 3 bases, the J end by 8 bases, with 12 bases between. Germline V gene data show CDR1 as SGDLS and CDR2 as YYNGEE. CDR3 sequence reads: CASSAGTFHEQFF. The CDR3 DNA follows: TGTGCCAGCAGCGCGGGGACTTTCCATGAGCAGTTCTTC.

This CDR3 reads CSAGFGYGYTF. DNA for the CDR3: TGCAGTGCCGGGTTTGGCTATGGCTACACCTTC. The chain recombines TRBV20-1 with TRBJ1-2; no firm D call. CDR3 length: 11 residues. Germline assignment: CDR1 DFQATT and CDR2 SNEGSKA (reference sequence). The V end lost 6 bases, the J end lost 4 bases, and 9 bases lay between the germline ends.

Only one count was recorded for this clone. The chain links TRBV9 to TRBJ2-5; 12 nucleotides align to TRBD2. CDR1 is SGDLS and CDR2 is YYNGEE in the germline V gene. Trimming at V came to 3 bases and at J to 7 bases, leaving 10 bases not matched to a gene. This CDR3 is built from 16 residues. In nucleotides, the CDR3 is TGTGCCAGCAGCGATCTAGCGGGGGGGCCTTTTGGGACCCAGTACTTC. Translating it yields CASSDLAGGPFGTQYF.

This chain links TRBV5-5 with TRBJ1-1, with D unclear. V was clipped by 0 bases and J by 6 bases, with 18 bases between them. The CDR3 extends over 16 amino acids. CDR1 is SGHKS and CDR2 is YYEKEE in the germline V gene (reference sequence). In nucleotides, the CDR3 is TGTGCCAGCAGCTTGGTAGCGGGTCAGCTGGACGCTGAAGCTTTCTTT. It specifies CASSLVAGQLDAEAFF.

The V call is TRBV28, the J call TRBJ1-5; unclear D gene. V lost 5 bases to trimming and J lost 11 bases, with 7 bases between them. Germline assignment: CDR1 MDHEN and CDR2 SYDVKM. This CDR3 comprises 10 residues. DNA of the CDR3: TGTGCCAGCAGTCGGAGCACCCAGCATTTT. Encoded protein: CASSRSTQHF. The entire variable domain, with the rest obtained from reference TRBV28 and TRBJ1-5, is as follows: DVKVTQSSRYLVKRTGEKVFLECVQDMDHENMFWYRQDPGLGLRLIYFSYDVKMKEKGDIPEGYSVSREKKERFSLILESASTNQTSMYLCASSRSTQHFGDGTRLSIL.

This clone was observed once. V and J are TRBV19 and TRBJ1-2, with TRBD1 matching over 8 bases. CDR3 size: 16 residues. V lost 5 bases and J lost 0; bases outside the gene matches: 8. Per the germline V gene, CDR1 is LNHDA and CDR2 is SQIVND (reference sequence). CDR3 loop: CASSQGQGSSNYGYTF. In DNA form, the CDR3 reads TGTGCCAGTAGTCAAGGACAGGGATCATCTAACTATGGCTACACCTTC.

CDR3 sequence: CASSHPQGHSGNTIYF. In DNA, the CDR3 is TGTGCCAGCAGCCATCCACAGGGCCACTCTGGAAACACCATATATTTT. J is TRBJ1-3 and V is TRBV5-4; maybe TRBD1 (6 bases). From germline, CDR1 is SGHNT and CDR2 YYREEE (reference sequence). This CDR3 comprises 16 residues. Trimming removed 4 bases at V and 0 bases at J, with 14 bases between.

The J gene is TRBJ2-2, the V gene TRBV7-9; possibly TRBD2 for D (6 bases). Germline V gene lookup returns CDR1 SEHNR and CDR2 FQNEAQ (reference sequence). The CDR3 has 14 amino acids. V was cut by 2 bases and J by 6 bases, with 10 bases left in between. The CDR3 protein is CASSLPRGAGELFF. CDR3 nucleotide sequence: TGTGCCAGCAGCTTACCGCGGGGAGCCGGGGAGCTGTTTTTT.

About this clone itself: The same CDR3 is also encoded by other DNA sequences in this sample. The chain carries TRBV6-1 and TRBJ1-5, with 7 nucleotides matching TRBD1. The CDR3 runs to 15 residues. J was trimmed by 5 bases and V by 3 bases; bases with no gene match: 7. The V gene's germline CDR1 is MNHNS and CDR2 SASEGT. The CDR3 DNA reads TGTGCCAGCAGTGACCACAGGGGAATGTATCAGCCCCAGCATTTT. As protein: CASSDHRGMYQPQHF.

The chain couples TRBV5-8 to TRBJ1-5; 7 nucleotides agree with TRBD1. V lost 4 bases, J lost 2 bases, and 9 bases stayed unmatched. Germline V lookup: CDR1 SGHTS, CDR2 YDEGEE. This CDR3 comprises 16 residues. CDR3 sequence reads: CASSDTRGLGNQPQHF. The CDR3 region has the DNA TGTGCCAGCAGCGACACCAGGGGGTTGGGCAATCAGCCCCAGCATTTT.

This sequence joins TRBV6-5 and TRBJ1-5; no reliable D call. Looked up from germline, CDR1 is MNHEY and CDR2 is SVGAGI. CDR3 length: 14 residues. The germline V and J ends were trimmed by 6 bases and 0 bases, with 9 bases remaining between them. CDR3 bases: TGTGCCAGCAGCTCCGACATTAGCAATCAGCCCCAGCATTTT. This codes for CASSSDISNQPQHF.

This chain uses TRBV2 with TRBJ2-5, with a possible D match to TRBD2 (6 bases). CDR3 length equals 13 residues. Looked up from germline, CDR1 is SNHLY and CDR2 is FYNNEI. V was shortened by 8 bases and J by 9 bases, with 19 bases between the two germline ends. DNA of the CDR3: TGTGCCAGCGGTCCCCTCCGGGAGATGGCCCAGTACTTC. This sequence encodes CASGPLREMAQYF.

The CDR3 here is CATRSPNTGELFF. The DNA of the CDR3 is TGTGCCACAAGGAGTCCCAACACCGGGGAGCTGTTTTTT. The chain couples TRBV24-1 to TRBJ2-2; D unclear. Between the trimmed V and J ends, which lost 10 bases and 2 bases, there was a span of 10 bases. In germline, CDR1 is KGHDR, CDR2 SFDVKD. This CDR3 comprises 13 residues.

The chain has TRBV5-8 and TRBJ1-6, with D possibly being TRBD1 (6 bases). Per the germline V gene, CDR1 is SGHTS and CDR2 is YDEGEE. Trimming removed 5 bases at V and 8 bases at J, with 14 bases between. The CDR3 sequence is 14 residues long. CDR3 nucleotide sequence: TGTGCCAGCAGAGAGCGGGACAATTATTCACCCCTCCACTTT. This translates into CASRERDNYSPLHF.

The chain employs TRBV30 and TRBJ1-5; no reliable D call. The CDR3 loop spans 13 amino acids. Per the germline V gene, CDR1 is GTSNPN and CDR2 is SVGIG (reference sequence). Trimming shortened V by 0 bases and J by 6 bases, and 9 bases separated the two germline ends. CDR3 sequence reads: CAWSVSTSQPQHF. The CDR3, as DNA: TGTGCCTGGAGTGTATCCACTTCTCAGCCCCAGCATTTT.